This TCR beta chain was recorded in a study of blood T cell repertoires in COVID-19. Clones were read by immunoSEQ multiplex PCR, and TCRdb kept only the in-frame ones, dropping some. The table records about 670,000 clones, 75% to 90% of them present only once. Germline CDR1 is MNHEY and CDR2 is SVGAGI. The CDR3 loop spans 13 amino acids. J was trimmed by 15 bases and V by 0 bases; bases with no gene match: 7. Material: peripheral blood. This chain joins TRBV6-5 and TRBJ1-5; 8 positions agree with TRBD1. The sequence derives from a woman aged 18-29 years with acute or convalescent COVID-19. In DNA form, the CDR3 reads TGTGCCAGCAGTTACTCGAGCAGGGGGCTATGGCATTTT. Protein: CASSYSSRGLWHF.